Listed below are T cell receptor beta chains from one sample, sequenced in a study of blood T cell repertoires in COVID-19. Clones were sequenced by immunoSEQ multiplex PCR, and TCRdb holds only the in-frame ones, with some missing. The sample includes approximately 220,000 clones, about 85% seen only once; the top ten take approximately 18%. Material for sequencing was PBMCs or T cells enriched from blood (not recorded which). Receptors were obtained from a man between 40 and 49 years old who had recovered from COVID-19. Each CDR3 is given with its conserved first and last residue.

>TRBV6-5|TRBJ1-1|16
CASSYSAFRLNTEAFF
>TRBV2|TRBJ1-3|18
CASRPGQGVKVEGNTIYF
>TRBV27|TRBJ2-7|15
CASSPHRTGGYEQYF
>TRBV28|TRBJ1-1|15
CASSRWTGSDTEAFF
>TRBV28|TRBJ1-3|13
CASSLSTGNTIYF
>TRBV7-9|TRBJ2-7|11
CASSSGGEQYF
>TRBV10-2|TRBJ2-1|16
CASSIMAGGRGNEQFF
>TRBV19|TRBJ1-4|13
CASSWTGDEKLFF
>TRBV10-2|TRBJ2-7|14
CASSDRDRSHEQYF
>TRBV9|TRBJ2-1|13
CASSVATGSEQFF
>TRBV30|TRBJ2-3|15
CAWSRRVSRTDTQYF
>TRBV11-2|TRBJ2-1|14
CASARDNSYNEQFF
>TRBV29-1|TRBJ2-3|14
CSVGSSGVLDTQYF
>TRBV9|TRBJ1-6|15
CASSAVTGYDSPLHF
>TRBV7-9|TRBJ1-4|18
CASSLALKAGPANEKLFF
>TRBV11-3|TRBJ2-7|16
CASSSSAGQVTYEQYF
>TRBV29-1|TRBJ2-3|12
CSAGTSTDTQYF
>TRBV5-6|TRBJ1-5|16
CASSLGQGSNNQPQHF
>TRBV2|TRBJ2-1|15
CASSPTEIGYNEQFF
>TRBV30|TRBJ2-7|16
CAWSSGLAGGLYEQYF
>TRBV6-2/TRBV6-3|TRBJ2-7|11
CASSYQQGQYF
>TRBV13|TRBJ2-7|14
CASSSRGTHYEQYF
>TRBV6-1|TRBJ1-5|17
CASSEKRQGVIRQPQHF
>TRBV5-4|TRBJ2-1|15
CASSPGGSSYNEQFF
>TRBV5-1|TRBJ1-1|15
CASSSQTGGNTEAFF
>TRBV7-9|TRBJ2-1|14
CASSHRVSYNEQFF
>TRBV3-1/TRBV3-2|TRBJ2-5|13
CASSQTRQETQYF